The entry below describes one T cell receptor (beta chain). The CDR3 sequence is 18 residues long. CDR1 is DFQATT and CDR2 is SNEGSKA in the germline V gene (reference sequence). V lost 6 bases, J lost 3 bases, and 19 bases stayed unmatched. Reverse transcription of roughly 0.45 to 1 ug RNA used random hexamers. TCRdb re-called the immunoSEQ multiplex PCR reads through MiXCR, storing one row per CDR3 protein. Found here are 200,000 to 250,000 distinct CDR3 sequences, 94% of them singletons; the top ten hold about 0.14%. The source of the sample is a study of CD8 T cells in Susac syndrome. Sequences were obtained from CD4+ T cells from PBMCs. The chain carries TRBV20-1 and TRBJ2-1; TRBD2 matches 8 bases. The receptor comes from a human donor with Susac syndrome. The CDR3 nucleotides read TGCAGTGCGAGACCCGGGACTAGAAGGTCGTGGGACTACAATGAGCAGTTCTTC. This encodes CSARPGTRRSWDYNEQFF.